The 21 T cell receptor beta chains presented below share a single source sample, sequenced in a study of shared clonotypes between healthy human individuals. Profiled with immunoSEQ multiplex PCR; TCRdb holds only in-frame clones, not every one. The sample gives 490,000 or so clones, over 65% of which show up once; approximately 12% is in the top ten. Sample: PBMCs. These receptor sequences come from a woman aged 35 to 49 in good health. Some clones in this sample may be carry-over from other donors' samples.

CDR3 amino acids: CASSNRVTYEQYF. CDR3 DNA sequence: TGCGCCAGCAGCAACCGGGTAACCTACGAGCAGTACTTC. This chain joins TRBV5-1 and TRBJ2-7, with no clear D. Trimming removed 4 bases at V and 2 bases at J, with 10 bases between. This CDR3 region has 13 residues. Germline CDR1 SGHRS, CDR2 YFSETQ.

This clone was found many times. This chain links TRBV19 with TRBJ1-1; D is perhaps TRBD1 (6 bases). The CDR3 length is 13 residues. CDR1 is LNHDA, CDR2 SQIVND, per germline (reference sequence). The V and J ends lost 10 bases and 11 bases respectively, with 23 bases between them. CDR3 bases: TGTGCCACTACCCCCTTGGTGGGGGCGTTGGCTTTCTTT. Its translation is CATTPLVGALAFF. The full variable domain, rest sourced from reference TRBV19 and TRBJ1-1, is DGGITQSPKYLFRKEGQNVTLSCEQNLNHDAMYWYRQDPGQGLRLIYYSQIVNDFQKGDIAEGYSVSREKKESFPLTVTSAQKNPTAFYLCATTPLVGALAFFGQGTRLTVV.

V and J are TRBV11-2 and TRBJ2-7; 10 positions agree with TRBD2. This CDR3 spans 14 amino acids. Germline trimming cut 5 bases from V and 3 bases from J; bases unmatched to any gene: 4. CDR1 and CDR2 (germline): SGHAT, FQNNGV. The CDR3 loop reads CASSDPSGSYEQYF. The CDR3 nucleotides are TGTGCCAGCAGCGACCCTAGCGGGAGCTACGAGCAGTACTTC. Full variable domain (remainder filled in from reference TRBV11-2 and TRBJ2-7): EAGVAQSPRYKIIEKRQSVAFWCNPISGHATLYWYQQILGQGPKLLIQFQNNGVVDDSQLPKDRFSAERLKGVDSTLKIQPAKLEDSAVYLCASSDPSGSYEQYFGPGTRLTVT.

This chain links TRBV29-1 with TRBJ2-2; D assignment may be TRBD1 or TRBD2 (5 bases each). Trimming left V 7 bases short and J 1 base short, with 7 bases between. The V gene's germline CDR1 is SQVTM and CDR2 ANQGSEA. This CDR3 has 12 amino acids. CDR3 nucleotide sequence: TGCAGCGCGGGACGGAACACCGGGGAGCTGTTTTTT. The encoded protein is CSAGRNTGELFF.

CDR3 in DNA: TGTGCCAGCAGCCACAGTGACAGGGCCTACGAGCAGTACTTC. This gives the protein CASSHSDRAYEQYF. The chain has TRBV4-2 and TRBJ2-7; 7 bases match TRBD1. Germline CDR1 is LGHNA and CDR2 is YNFKEQ. V dropped 3 bases and J dropped 2; count of bases not matched to a gene: 4. The CDR3 contains 14 residues.

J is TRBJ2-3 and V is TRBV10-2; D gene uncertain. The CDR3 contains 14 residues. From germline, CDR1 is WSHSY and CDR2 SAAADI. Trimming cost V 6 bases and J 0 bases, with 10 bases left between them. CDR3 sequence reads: CASRDPGSTDTQYF. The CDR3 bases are TGCGCCAGCAGGGACCCGGGTAGCACAGATACGCAGTATTTT.

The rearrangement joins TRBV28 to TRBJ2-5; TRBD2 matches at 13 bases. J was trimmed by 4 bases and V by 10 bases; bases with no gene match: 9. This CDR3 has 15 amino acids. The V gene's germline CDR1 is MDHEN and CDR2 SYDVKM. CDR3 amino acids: CATTSRLAGGETQYF. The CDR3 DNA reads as TGTGCCACCACGTCGCGACTAGCGGGAGGAGAGACCCAGTACTTC.

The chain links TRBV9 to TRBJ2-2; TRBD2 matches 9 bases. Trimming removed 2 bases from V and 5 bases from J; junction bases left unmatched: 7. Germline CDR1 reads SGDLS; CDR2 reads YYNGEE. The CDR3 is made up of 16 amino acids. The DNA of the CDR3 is TGTGCCAGCAGCGTCCTAGCGGGAATATGGACCGGGGAGCTGTTTTTT. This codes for CASSVLAGIWTGELFF.

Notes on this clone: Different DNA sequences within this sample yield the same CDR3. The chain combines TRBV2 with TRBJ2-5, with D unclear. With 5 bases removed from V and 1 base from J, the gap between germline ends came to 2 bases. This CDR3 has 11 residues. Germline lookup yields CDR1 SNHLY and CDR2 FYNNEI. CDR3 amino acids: CASSPQETQYF. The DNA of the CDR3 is TGTGCCAGCAGTCCCCAAGAGACCCAGTACTTC.

The CDR3 protein is CAITDRAHQPQHF. CDR3 in DNA: TGTGCCATCACCGACAGGGCACATCAGCCCCAGCATTTT. The V and J genes are TRBV10-3 and TRBJ1-5; 7 bases match TRBD1. The CDR3 covers 13 residues. From germline, CDR1 is ENHRY and CDR2 SYGVKD. J lost 5 bases, V lost 7 bases, and 5 bases had no gene match.

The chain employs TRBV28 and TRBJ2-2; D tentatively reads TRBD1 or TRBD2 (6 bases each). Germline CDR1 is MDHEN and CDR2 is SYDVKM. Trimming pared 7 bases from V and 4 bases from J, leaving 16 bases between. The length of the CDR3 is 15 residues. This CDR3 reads CASTTGALSTGELFF. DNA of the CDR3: TGTGCCAGCACAACGGGGGCGCTGTCCACCGGGGAGCTGTTTTTT.

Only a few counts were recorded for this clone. As DNA, the CDR3 is TGTGCCAGCAGCTTAGCGGGAGGGCCCTCCGAGCAGTACTTC. This gives the protein CASSLAGGPSEQYF. J is TRBJ2-7 and V is TRBV7-2, with 7 bases matching TRBD2. Germline V CDR1 and CDR2: SGHTA, FQGNSA. V was pared by 0 bases and J by 6 bases, with 5 bases of the junction left unmatched. The CDR3 is 14 residues long. The full variable domain, in which reference TRBV7-2 and TRBJ2-7 provide the parts outside the CDR3, is GAGVSQSPSNKVTEKGKDVELRCDPISGHTALYWYRQSLGQGLEFLIYFQGNSAPDKSGLPSDRFSAERTGGSVSTLTIQRTQQEDSAVYLCASSLAGGPSEQYFGPGTRLTVT.

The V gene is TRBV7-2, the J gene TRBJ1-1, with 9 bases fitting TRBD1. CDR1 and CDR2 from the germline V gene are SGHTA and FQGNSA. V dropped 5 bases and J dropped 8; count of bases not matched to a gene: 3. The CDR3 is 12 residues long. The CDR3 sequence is CASSRDRAEAFF. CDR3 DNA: TGTGCCAGCAGCCGGGACAGGGCCGAAGCTTTCTTT.

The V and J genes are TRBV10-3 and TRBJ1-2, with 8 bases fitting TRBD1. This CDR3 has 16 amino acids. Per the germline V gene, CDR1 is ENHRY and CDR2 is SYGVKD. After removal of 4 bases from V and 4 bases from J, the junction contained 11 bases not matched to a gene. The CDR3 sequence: CAISGQGALSFYGYTF. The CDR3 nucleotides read TGTGCCATCAGTGGGCAGGGGGCCCTCTCCTTCTATGGCTACACCTTC.

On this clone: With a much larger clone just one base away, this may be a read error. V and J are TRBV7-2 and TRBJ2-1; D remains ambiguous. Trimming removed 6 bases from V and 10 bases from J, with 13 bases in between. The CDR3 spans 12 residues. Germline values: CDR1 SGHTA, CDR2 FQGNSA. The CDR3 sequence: CASRSLTWEQFF. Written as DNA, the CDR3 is TGTGCCAGCAGATCCTTAACTTGGGAGCAGTTCTTC.

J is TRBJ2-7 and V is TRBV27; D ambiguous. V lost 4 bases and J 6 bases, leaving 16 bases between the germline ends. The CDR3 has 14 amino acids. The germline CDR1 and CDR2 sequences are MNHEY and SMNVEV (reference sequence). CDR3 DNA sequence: TGTGCCAGCAGTTGGGGTAGGCAAGGCTCCGAGCAGTACTTC. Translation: CASSWGRQGSEQYF.

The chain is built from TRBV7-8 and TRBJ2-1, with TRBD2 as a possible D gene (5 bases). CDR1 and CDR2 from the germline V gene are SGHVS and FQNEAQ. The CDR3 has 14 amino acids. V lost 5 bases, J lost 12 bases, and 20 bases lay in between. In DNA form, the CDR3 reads TGTGCCAGCAGCCCCAGGACTGGCGAAGCCGCGCAGTTCTTC. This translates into CASSPRTGEAAQFF. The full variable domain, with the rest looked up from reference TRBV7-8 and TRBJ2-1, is GAGVSQSPRYKVAKRGQDVALRCDPISGHVSLFWYQQALGQGPEFLTYFQNEAQLDKSGLPSDRFFAERPEGSVSTLKIQRTQQEDSAVYLCASSPRTGEAAQFFGPGTRLTVL.

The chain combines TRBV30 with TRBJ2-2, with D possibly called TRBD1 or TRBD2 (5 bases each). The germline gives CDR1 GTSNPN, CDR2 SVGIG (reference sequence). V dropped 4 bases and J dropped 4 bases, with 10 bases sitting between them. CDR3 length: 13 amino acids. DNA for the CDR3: TGTGCCTGGAAGGGGACCCTCACCGGGGAGCTGTTTTTT. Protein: CAWKGTLTGELFF.

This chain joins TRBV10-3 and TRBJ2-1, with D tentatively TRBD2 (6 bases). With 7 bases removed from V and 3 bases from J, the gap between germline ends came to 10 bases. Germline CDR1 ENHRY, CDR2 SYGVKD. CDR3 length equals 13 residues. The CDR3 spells CAIKASDYNEQFF. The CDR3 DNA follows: TGTGCCATCAAGGCTAGCGACTACAATGAGCAGTTCTTC.

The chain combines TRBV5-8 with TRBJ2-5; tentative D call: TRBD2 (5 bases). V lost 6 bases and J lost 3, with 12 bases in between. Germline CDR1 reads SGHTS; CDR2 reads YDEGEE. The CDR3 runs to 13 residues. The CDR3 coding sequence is TGTGCCAGCACCGCGGGTGTAAAAGAGACCCAGTACTTC. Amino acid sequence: CASTAGVKETQYF.

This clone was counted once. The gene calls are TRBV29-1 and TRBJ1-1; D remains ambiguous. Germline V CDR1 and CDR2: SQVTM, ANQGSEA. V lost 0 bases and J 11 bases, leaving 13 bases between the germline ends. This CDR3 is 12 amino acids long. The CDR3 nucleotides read TGCAGCGTTGAAGATTTCGCCCTGGGGGCTTTCTTT. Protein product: CSVEDFALGAFF.